This T cell receptor (beta chain) was profiled in a study of blood T cell repertoires in COVID-19. Study in general: Italy, Spain and the United States were the sources of the convalescent and acute COVID-19 samples. Sources were T cells, B-cell-depleted T cells, or PBMCs; the material itself was cDNA or gDNA.

The CDR3 runs to 14 residues. V lost 6 bases and J 0 bases, leaving 9 bases between the germline ends. Per germline, CDR1 SGHRS and CDR2 YFSETQ. Original processing methods: The assay estimated nucleated cells by amplifying reference gene primers. Generated by immunoSEQ multiplex PCR, the TCRdb table keeps only in-frame clones and is missing some. V and J calls and clone size follow that table, whereas D and trimming were derived from the DNA. Of about 250,000 clones detected, approximately 92% appear once; the ten largest clones hold 4% to 5%. This TCR was recovered from a woman aged 40-49 years who had recovered from COVID-19. J is TRBJ2-2 and V is TRBV5-1; TRBD1 is a possible D gene (6 bases). The sequencing sample was made of peripheral blood. CDR3 DNA sequence: TGCGCCAGCAAGGACAGACCGAACACCGGGGAGCTGTTTTTT. It specifies CASKDRPNTGELFF.